This note documents a single TCR beta chain sequence. Antigen specificity is unknown. This specimen comes from a study of regulatory T cells. Study-wide results and caveats: Hydrophobic residues at CDR3 positions 6 and 7 were enriched in conventional CD4+ T cells of CD3G-deficient patients.

Germline CDR1 and CDR2: LNHDA and SQIVND (reference sequence). Trimming took 3 bases from V and 1 from J, leaving 16 bases between them. The CDR3 spans 18 residues. Amplification used 52 TRBV primers and 13 TRBJ primers. Profiling relied on immunoSEQ multiplex PCR, and the TCRdb table lists in-frame clones only, not all of them. The repertoire holds 30,000 to 40,000 clones, with 75% to 90% as singletons. Autoimmunity was present in every CD3G-deficient patient, worse in two. Patients aged 2 to 39 years had fewer naive T cells. Sorting split CD4+ cells into CD25-high CD127-low Tregs and CD25-low CD127-high conventional T cells.

The TCR was taken from a person aged 18 to 35 with CD3G deficiency. The chain has TRBV19 and TRBJ2-6; the D is unclear. The source material was conventional CD4+ T cells sorted from blood. CDR3 sequence: CASSMSAASLSGANVLTF. The CDR3 coding sequence is TGTGCCAGTAGTATGTCTGCCGCTTCCTTATCTGGGGCCAACGTCCTGACTTTC. Complete variable domain (other parts from reference TRBV19 and TRBJ2-6): DGGITQSPKYLFRKEGQNVTLSCEQNLNHDAMYWYRQDPGQGLRLIYYSQIVNDFQKGDIAEGYSVSREKKESFPLTVTSAQKNPTAFYLCASSMSAASLSGANVLTFGAGSRLTVL.